This T cell receptor beta chain comes out of a study of Ad26.COV2.S vaccination and SARS-CoV-2 variants. Across the study: Donor was one of the participants in the Ad26.COV2.S arm of the COV1001 trial.

Produced via immunoSEQ multiplex PCR; TCRdb's table is partial and in-frame only. Found here are some 400,000 clones, about 91% of them singletons; the top ten hold 1.5% to 2%. Stated treatment: roughly 20 received Ad26.COV2.S at low or high dose, single or two shots; roughly 5 received placebo; per-sample allocation not given. Each sample was drawn 63 days after the first injection (of vaccine or placebo). Built on an Ad26 vector, the vaccine expressed Wuhan-strain SARS-CoV-2 spike. V was clipped by 1 base and J by 6 bases, with 7 bases between them. CDR3 length equals 12 residues. In germline, CDR1 is SEHNR, CDR2 FQNEAQ (reference sequence).

The sequence was collected from a person aged 18-60 years who received the Ad26.COV2.S COVID-19 vaccine or a placebo. The source was peripheral blood, collected in a trial of Ad26.COV2.S vaccine versus placebo. The J gene is TRBJ2-7, the V gene TRBV7-9; D is perhaps TRBD2 (6 bases). The CDR3 sequence is CASSLDGGEQYF. DNA for the CDR3: TGTGCCAGCAGCTTAGACGGGGGCGAGCAGTACTTC.